This entry lists 11 T cell receptor beta chains sequenced from one sample in a study of cytomegalovirus exposure and HLA in healthy donors. The study ran its PCR with 60 Vbeta and 13 Jbeta primers. Sequencing was performed with immunoSEQ multiplex PCR; in TCRdb, only in-frame clones are kept and a portion is missing. Here the sample spans about 150,000 clones, 88% being singletons. Sequencing used PBMCs. The receptors here all came from a woman between 40 and 55 years old in good health and CMV-seronegative.

V gene TRBV6-5 combines with J gene TRBJ2-1; perhaps TRBD1 as D (6 bases). This CDR3 is built from 12 residues. V lost 6 bases and J 12 bases, leaving 15 bases between the germline ends. CDR1 and CDR2 from the germline V gene are MNHEY and SVGAGI. CDR3 sequence reads: CASRDPAGAQFF. Here the CDR3 DNA reads TGTGCCAGCAGGGACCCAGCAGGGGCGCAGTTCTTC.

The V call is TRBV5-4, the J call TRBJ2-7; 9 positions match TRBD2. The CDR3 loop spans 15 amino acids. Germline lookup yields CDR1 SGHNT and CDR2 YYREEE (reference sequence). V was pared by 0 bases and J by 5 bases, with 6 bases of the junction left unmatched. In DNA form, the CDR3 reads TGTGCCAGCAGCTTGGAAGCGGGAGGACTTGACGAGCAGTACTTC. Translating gives CASSLEAGGLDEQYF.

The chain has TRBV5-1 and TRBJ1-5; D not certain. Trimming pared 3 bases from V and 2 bases from J, leaving 6 bases between. From germline, CDR1 is SGHRS and CDR2 YFSETQ. This CDR3 spans 13 amino acids. CDR3 region: CASSSEGNQPQHF. The CDR3 DNA follows: TGCGCCAGCAGCTCCGAGGGCAATCAGCCCCAGCATTTT.

The chain has TRBV5-1 and TRBJ2-3, with 7 bases matching TRBD2. Germline V gene data show CDR1 as SGHRS and CDR2 as YFSETQ. The V segment lost 0 bases and the J segment 6 bases; nucleotides outside the gene matches: 7. The length of the CDR3 is 15 residues. CDR3 DNA: TGCGCCAGCAGCTTGGGGGGAGGGCCCCAGGATACGCAGTATTTT. Its translation is CASSLGGGPQDTQYF.

The chain recombines TRBV9 with TRBJ2-7; 8 positions match TRBD2. V was pared by 3 bases and J by 3 bases, with 2 bases of the junction left unmatched. CDR1 and CDR2 from the germline V gene are SGDLS and YYNGEE. This CDR3 contains 13 residues. CDR3 sequence: CASSDGTSYEQYF. The CDR3 DNA sequence: TGTGCCAGCAGCGACGGGACTAGCTACGAGCAGTACTTC. The entire variable domain, with the rest obtained from reference TRBV9 and TRBJ2-7, is as follows: DSGVTQTPKHLITATGQRVTLRCSPRSGDLSVYWYQQSLDQGLQFLIQYYNGEERAKGNILERFSAQQFPDLHSELNLSSLELGDSALYFCASSDGTSYEQYFGPGTRLTVT.

The chain links TRBV5-4 to TRBJ2-7, with D possibly matching TRBD1 (6 bases). This CDR3 is built from 13 residues. The germline gives CDR1 SGHNT, CDR2 YYREEE (reference sequence). The germline V and J ends were trimmed by 7 bases and 5 bases, with 16 bases remaining between them. The CDR3 spells CASRPQGRNEQYF. CDR3 coding DNA: TGTGCCAGCCGACCCCAGGGGAGAAACGAGCAGTACTTC.

CDR3 sequence: CASSVDGGGETQYF. CDR3 coding DNA: TGTGCCAGCAGCGTAGACGGGGGAGGGGAGACCCAGTACTTC. The chain combines TRBV9 with TRBJ2-5, with 7 bases that match TRBD2. The germline CDR1 and CDR2 sequences are SGDLS and YYNGEE. CDR3 length equals 14 residues. V lost 0 bases to trimming and J lost 5 bases; unmatched junction nucleotides: 4.

The V gene is TRBV18, the J gene TRBJ2-7, with a weak D call TRBD2 (6 bases). The CDR3 length is 14 residues. CDR1 KGHSH and CDR2 LQKENI come from the germline V gene. With 8 bases removed from V and 7 bases from J, the gap between germline ends came to 21 bases. The CDR3 loop is CASLPGGTDSEQYF. As DNA, the CDR3 is TGTGCCAGCCTGCCTGGCGGGACTGACTCGGAGCAGTACTTC.

V is TRBV6-1 and J is TRBJ2-5, with 12 bases aligning to TRBD2. The CDR3 is 15 residues long. Germline lookup yields CDR1 MNHNS and CDR2 SASEGT. J lost 4 bases, V lost 6 bases, and 6 bases had no gene match. CDR3: CASRILAGGPETQYF. CDR3 DNA: TGTGCCAGCAGAATCCTAGCGGGAGGGCCAGAGACCCAGTACTTC.

The chain couples TRBV28 to TRBJ2-7; 9 nucleotides line up with TRBD2. J gave up 2 bases and V 3 bases, and 5 bases lay outside the gene matches. This CDR3 is built from 15 residues. Germline CDR1 is MDHEN and CDR2 is SYDVKM. This CDR3 is CASSFAGGLAYEQYF. Written as DNA, the CDR3 is TGTGCCAGCAGTTTTGCGGGGGGGTTAGCCTACGAGCAGTACTTC.

The rearrangement uses TRBV6-1 and TRBJ2-5; D not resolved. The DNA matches TRBJ2-7 better at its end, which makes the J call doubtful. The CDR3 runs 11 residues. The V gene's germline CDR1 is MNHNS and CDR2 SASEGT. The CDR3 loop reads CASSTLYEQYF. CDR3 sequence (DNA): TGTGCCAGCAGTACCCTCTACGAGCAGTACTTC.